Each of the 26 T cell receptor beta chains below was sequenced from the same sample in a study of shared clonotypes between healthy human individuals. Here immunoSEQ multiplex PCR was the method, and the copy in TCRdb shows in-frame clones only, minus some. The sample shows 2,500,000 or so clones, approximately 93% of them seen only once. Input material: naive CD4+ T cells from PBMCs. Described subset: CD45RA+ positively selected. All receptors derive from a man between 18 and 29 years old in good health. Some clones in this sample may be carry-over from other donors' samples.

Comment on this clone: With a much larger clone just one base away, this may be a read error. The sample carries other DNA sequences with the same CDR3. The chain uses TRBV6-1 and TRBJ1-1; D is ambiguous. Germline assignment: CDR1 MNHNS and CDR2 SASEGT. V lost 7 bases and J lost 0, with 3 bases in between. The CDR3 has 11 amino acids. The CDR3 region has the DNA TGTGCCAGCACCTTGAACACTGAAGCTTTCTTT. This gives the protein CASTLNTEAFF.

The gene calls are TRBV2 and TRBJ1-1; D perhaps matches TRBD1 (5 bases). The germline CDR1 and CDR2 sequences are SNHLY and FYNNEI. V lost 1 base to trimming and J lost 3 bases, with 12 bases between them. This CDR3 spans 15 amino acids. The CDR3 bases are TGTGCCAGCAGTGAAGGAATCGAGGGGTACACTGAAGCTTTCTTT. Protein: CASSEGIEGYTEAFF.

The chain has TRBV20-1 and TRBJ2-3; D ambiguous. The germline CDR1 and CDR2 sequences are DFQATT and SNEGSKA (reference sequence). CDR3 length: 11 residues. The V and J ends lost 2 bases and 8 bases respectively, with 8 bases between them. The CDR3 sequence: CSARTRATQYF. In nucleotides, the CDR3 is TGCAGTGCTAGAACTCGGGCTACGCAGTATTTT.

The CDR3 reads CSARGWPAKYF. DNA for the CDR3: TGCAGTGCTAGAGGATGGCCCGCGAAGTACTTC. The J gene is TRBJ2-7, the V gene TRBV20-1; unclear D gene. V shed 1 base and J shed 11 bases, with 12 bases lying between them. There are 11 residues in the CDR3. CDR1 DFQATT and CDR2 SNEGSKA come from the germline V gene (reference sequence).

This chain joins TRBV28 and TRBJ1-2; D gene ambiguous. Trimming cost V 6 bases and J 7 bases, with 15 bases left between them. The V gene's germline CDR1 is MDHEN and CDR2 SYDVKM. The CDR3 is 13 residues long. The CDR3 region has the DNA TGTGCCAGCAGCCGCAACCTTGGACTTGGCTACACCTTC. Translating gives CASSRNLGLGYTF.

J is TRBJ2-5 and V is TRBV4-2; a weak D match, TRBD1 (5 bases). Looked up from germline, CDR1 is LGHNA and CDR2 is YNFKEQ. There are 15 residues in the CDR3. Between the trimmed V and J ends, which lost 1 base and 5 bases, there was a span of 14 bases. CDR3 in amino acids: CASSQGGQAGETQYF. In DNA form, the CDR3 reads TGTGCCAGCAGCCAAGGTGGACAAGCCGGGGAGACCCAGTACTTC.

This clone was seen more than once but under ten times. The chain joins TRBV9 to TRBJ2-7; no clear D. The germline gives CDR1 SGDLS, CDR2 YYNGEE. V was pared by 3 bases and J by 1 base, with 8 bases between. This CDR3 is 13 amino acids long. In nucleotides, the CDR3 is TGTGCCAGCAGCGCCCCCATGTCCTACGAGCAGTACTTC. Translating it yields CASSAPMSYEQYF. Full variable domain (rest looked up from reference TRBV9 and TRBJ2-7): DSGVTQTPKHLITATGQRVTLRCSPRSGDLSVYWYQQSLDQGLQFLIQYYNGEERAKGNILERFSAQQFPDLHSELNLSSLELGDSALYFCASSAPMSYEQYFGPGTRLTVT.

In this sample, this clone turned up once. V and J are TRBV6-5 and TRBJ2-5; 7 bases map to TRBD2. CDR1 and CDR2 (germline): MNHEY, SVGAGI. V dropped 6 bases and J dropped 7; count of bases not matched to a gene: 5. The CDR3 is 12 amino acids. CDR3 bases: TGTGCCAGCAGCCTCCCGGGGGGGACCCAGTACTTC. This translates into CASSLPGGTQYF.

Worth noting for this clone: Other DNA sequences in the sample encode the same CDR3. The V and J genes are TRBV5-1 and TRBJ2-5; D remains unclear. The CDR3 consists of 11 residues. CDR1 SGHRS and CDR2 YFSETQ come from the germline V gene. Trimming stripped 5 bases from V and 3 bases from J, with 5 bases between. Here the CDR3 reads CASRGEETQYF. The DNA for the CDR3 is TGCGCCAGCAGGGGCGAAGAGACCCAGTACTTC.

V is TRBV7-3 and J is TRBJ1-1; 8 bases map to TRBD1. Germline lookup yields CDR1 SGHTA and CDR2 FQGTGA. This CDR3 spans 16 amino acids. Trimming cost V 1 base and J 7 bases; bases outside gene matches: 11. The CDR3 sequence is CASSLSGTGGYGEAFF. The CDR3 bases are TGTGCCAGCAGCTTAAGTGGAACAGGGGGGTATGGTGAAGCTTTCTTT.

Worth noting for this clone: The sample contains more than one DNA sequence encoding this CDR3. This CDR3 is CASSSGTLTDTQYF. In DNA, the CDR3 is TGCGCCAGCAGCTCCGGGACGCTCACAGATACGCAGTATTTT. The genes are TRBV5-1 and TRBJ2-3; perhaps D is TRBD1 or TRBD2 (5 bases each). Trimming removed 3 bases at V and 2 bases at J, with 10 bases between. The V gene's germline CDR1 is SGHRS and CDR2 YFSETQ. This CDR3 region has 14 residues.

The chain combines TRBV5-1 with TRBJ1-1, with D possibly TRBD1 on 5 matching bases. The CDR3 covers 14 residues. Germline lookup yields CDR1 SGHRS and CDR2 YFSETQ. V lost 3 bases and J lost 2, with 11 bases in between. The CDR3 nucleotides read TGCGCCAGCAGCTCCGTTAGGGGTAACACTGAAGCTTTCTTT. Encoded protein: CASSSVRGNTEAFF.

The table lists this clone with a few counts. The V and J genes are TRBV28 and TRBJ1-5; the D is unclear. V shed 3 bases and J shed 6 bases, with 6 bases lying between them. The CDR3 is 12 residues long. Germline CDR1 and CDR2: MDHEN and SYDVKM. DNA for the CDR3: TGTGCCAGCAGTTTTGGACCTCAGCCCCAGCATTTT. Encoded protein: CASSFGPQPQHF.

The rearrangement uses TRBV15 and TRBJ2-5; TRBD1 matches at 7 bases. J gave up 5 bases and V 5 bases, and 8 bases lay outside the gene matches. Germline V gene sequence: CDR1 LNHNV, CDR2 YYDKDF (reference sequence). This CDR3 has 14 residues. Here the CDR3 DNA reads TGTGCCACCAGCCTGGGACAGCTCCGGGAGACCCAGTACTTC. Translating it yields CATSLGQLRETQYF.

As concerns this clone: Other DNA sequences of this sample code for an identical CDR3. The chain combines TRBV7-2 with TRBJ2-7, with D uncertain. Trimming left V 2 bases short and J 3 bases short, with 8 bases between. Germline CDR1 and CDR2: SGHTA and FQGNSA. This CDR3 has 13 residues. This CDR3 is CASSLRGDYEQYF. Written as DNA, the CDR3 is TGTGCCAGCAGCTTACGTGGGGACTACGAGCAGTACTTC.

This clone was counted a few times. This same CDR3 is encoded by further DNA sequences in the sample. V gene TRBV18 combines with J gene TRBJ2-6, with D tentatively TRBD1 (6 bases). V lost 3 bases to trimming and J lost 2 bases, with 8 bases between them. The CDR3 has 15 amino acids. Germline assignment: CDR1 KGHSH and CDR2 LQKENI. CDR3 loop: CASSPQGTGANVLTF. The CDR3 nucleotides read TGTGCCAGCTCACCCCAGGGGACTGGGGCCAACGTCCTGACTTTC.

The chain is built from TRBV6-5 and TRBJ1-5; D ambiguous. V lost 8 bases and J lost 7, with 12 bases in between. CDR1 is MNHEY and CDR2 is SVGAGI in the germline V gene. The CDR3 is 12 amino acids. The CDR3, as DNA: TGTGCCAGCCGGGGAGCGGGCCAGCCCCAGCATTTT. Encoded protein: CASRGAGQPQHF.

This chain links TRBV18 with TRBJ2-2, with a possible D match to TRBD2 (5 bases). Germline V gene data show CDR1 as KGHSH and CDR2 as LQKENI. With 3 bases removed from V and 6 bases from J, the gap between germline ends came to 17 bases. This CDR3 region has 16 residues. CDR3 loop: CASSPQEARSAGELFF. The CDR3 DNA reads TGTGCCAGCTCACCCCAGGAGGCGCGATCAGCCGGGGAGCTGTTTTTT.

The chain is built from TRBV7-2 and TRBJ1-2; D may be TRBD1 (5 bases). Trimming removed 5 bases from V and 5 bases from J, with 18 bases in between. The CDR3 length is 15 residues. Germline V gene lookup returns CDR1 SGHTA and CDR2 FQGNSA. This chain's CDR3 is CASSAPGPLIYGYTF. In DNA form, the CDR3 reads TGTGCCAGCAGCGCCCCGGGACCTTTAATTTATGGCTACACCTTC.

Note on this clone: This same CDR3 is encoded by further DNA sequences in the sample. CDR3 protein: CASSLAGRTDTQYF. As DNA, the CDR3 is TGTGCCAGCAGTCTAGCGGGACGCACAGATACGCAGTATTTT. The rearrangement uses TRBV11-2 and TRBJ2-3; 9 positions agree with TRBD2. CDR3 length: 14 amino acids. J gave up 1 base and V 6 bases, and 2 bases lay outside the gene matches. Germline loops: CDR1 SGHAT, CDR2 FQNNGV.

Concerning this clone: Other nucleotide sequences from this sample produce the same CDR3. V gene TRBV28 combines with J gene TRBJ1-4; no definite D call. CDR3 length: 14 residues. V lost 5 bases and J 0 bases, leaving 7 bases between the germline ends. Germline V gene lookup returns CDR1 MDHEN and CDR2 SYDVKM. The CDR3 sequence is CASSTDATNEKLFF. DNA for the CDR3: TGTGCCAGCAGTACGGATGCAACTAATGAAAAACTGTTTTTT. The variable domain in full, with the rest retrieved from reference TRBV28 and TRBJ1-4, is DVKVTQSSRYLVKRTGEKVFLECVQDMDHENMFWYRQDPGLGLRLIYFSYDVKMKEKGDIPEGYSVSREKKERFSLILESASTNQTSMYLCASSTDATNEKLFFGSGTQLSVL.

The V and J genes are TRBV30 and TRBJ1-1, with TRBD1 identical over 10 bases. Germline V gives CDR1 GTSNPN, CDR2 SVGIG (reference sequence). CDR3 length equals 13 residues. The J segment lost 6 bases and the V segment lost 8 bases, leaving 9 bases of the junction unmatched. The CDR3 loop is CAGGDRGWAEAFF. CDR3 nucleotide sequence: TGTGCCGGAGGGGACAGGGGATGGGCTGAAGCTTTCTTT. The full variable domain, in which reference TRBV30 and TRBJ1-1 provide the parts outside the CDR3, is SQTIHQWPATLVQPVGSPLSLECTVEGTSNPNLYWYRQAAGRGLQLLFYSVGIGQISSEVPQNLSASRPQDRQFILSSKKLLLSDSGFYLCAGGDRGWAEAFFGQGTRLTVV.

As for this clone: This sample includes further DNA sequences coding for the same CDR3. The rearrangement uses TRBV5-1 and TRBJ2-7; tentative D call: TRBD2 (5 bases). Between the trimmed V and J ends, which lost 4 bases and 7 bases, there was a span of 12 bases. The CDR3 has 12 amino acids. Germline V CDR1 and CDR2: SGHRS, YFSETQ. The CDR3: CASSLESGEQYF. CDR3 sequence (DNA): TGCGCCAGCAGCCTAGAATCGGGAGAGCAGTACTTC.

The chain joins TRBV29-1 to TRBJ2-7; 7 positions match TRBD1. CDR3 length: 13 residues. After removal of 8 bases from V and 3 bases from J, the junction contained 10 bases not matched to a gene. Germline values: CDR1 SQVTM, CDR2 ANQGSEA. CDR3 bases: TGCAGCCCGAGGGGCAGGGGGTTCTACGAGCAGTACTTC. This translates into CSPRGRGFYEQYF.

The chain uses TRBV7-9 and TRBJ1-3; unclear D gene. Trimming left V 4 bases short and J 0 bases short, with 7 bases between. The CDR3 sequence is 14 residues long. From germline, CDR1 is SEHNR and CDR2 FQNEAQ (reference sequence). For the CDR3, the DNA is TGTGCCAGCAGCTCCCGATCCTCTGGAAACACCATATATTTT. Translating gives CASSSRSSGNTIYF.

This clone has only one observation. The sample carries other DNA sequences with the same CDR3. The chain joins TRBV15 to TRBJ2-3, with TRBD2 identical over 16 bases. Germline-derived CDR1 and CDR2 are LNHNV and YYDKDF (reference sequence). The CDR3 spans 16 residues. The junction had 2 bases not matched to a gene; V was cut back by 3 bases and J by 5 bases. CDR3 protein: CATSRGLAGGEDTQYF. CDR3 DNA: TGTGCCACCAGCAGGGGACTAGCGGGAGGGGAAGATACGCAGTATTTT.